Listed below are T cell receptor beta chains from one sample, sequenced in a study of shared clonotypes between healthy human individuals. Using immunoSEQ multiplex PCR, the repertoire was profiled, and TCRdb retains in-frame clones only, with some absent. The table has 2 million to 2.5 million clones, approximately 93% seen once. The material sequenced was naive CD4+ T cells from PBMCs. These receptors originate from a man aged 18 to 30 in good health. Some clones in this sample may be carry-over from other donors' samples. The CDR3 runs from the conserved cysteine through the conserved F or W. The D gene is left open where the match is weak. Size is stated for part of the rows, as once, few or many counts, or as a class when the clone is expanded.

j_call: TRBJ2-2; v_call: TRBV27; d_call: -; clone_size: -; cdr3_aa: CASSWWANTGELFF; cdr3_nt: TGTGCCAGCAGTTGGTGGGCGAACACCGGGGAGCTGTTTTTT
j_call: TRBJ2-3; v_call: TRBV5-1; d_call: -; clone_size: once; cdr3_aa: CASSLNPGQGTQYF; cdr3_nt: TGCGCCAGCAGCTTGAACCCGGGCCAGGGCACGCAGTATTTT
j_call: TRBJ1-1; v_call: TRBV5-4; d_call: TRBD1; clone_size: -; cdr3_aa: CASGGQPNTEAFF; cdr3_nt: TGTGCCAGCGGGGGACAGCCGAACACTGAAGCTTTCTTT
j_call: TRBJ1-2; v_call: TRBV28; d_call: -; clone_size: -; cdr3_aa: CASRRGVDGYTF; cdr3_nt: TGTGCCAGCAGGAGAGGGGTAGATGGCTACACCTTC
j_call: TRBJ2-5; v_call: TRBV11-2; d_call: TRBD1; clone_size: -; cdr3_aa: CASRGLVGGRATQYF; cdr3_nt: TGTGCCAGCAGGGGGTTGGTAGGGGGCCGAGCGACCCAGTACTTC
j_call: TRBJ1-2; v_call: TRBV28; d_call: -; clone_size: -; cdr3_aa: CAGGDGPYGYTF; cdr3_nt: TGTGCCGGAGGTGACGGCCCCTATGGCTACACCTTC
j_call: TRBJ2-5; v_call: TRBV19; d_call: -; clone_size: -; cdr3_aa: CASSILGGVGETQYF; cdr3_nt: TGTGCCAGTAGTATCCTGGGGGGAGTAGGAGAGACCCAGTACTTC
j_call: TRBJ2-7; v_call: TRBV7-7; d_call: TRBD1; clone_size: -; cdr3_aa: CASSLGQGVSYEQYF; cdr3_nt: TGTGCCAGCAGCTTAGGACAGGGCGTCTCCTACGAGCAGTACTTC
j_call: TRBJ1-1; v_call: TRBV28; d_call: TRBD1; clone_size: once; cdr3_aa: CASSFSGQGSTEAFF; cdr3_nt: TGTGCCAGCAGTTTCTCGGGACAGGGAAGCACTGAAGCTTTCTTT
j_call: TRBJ2-1; v_call: TRBV7-2; d_call: -; clone_size: -; cdr3_aa: CASSRFTGVSYNEQFF; cdr3_nt: TGTGCCAGCAGTCGATTCACGGGAGTTTCCTACAATGAGCAGTTCTTC
j_call: TRBJ2-5; v_call: TRBV5-4; d_call: -; clone_size: -; cdr3_aa: CASSLVGWQETQYF; cdr3_nt: TGTGCCAGCAGCTTGGTCGGGTGGCAAGAGACCCAGTACTTC
j_call: TRBJ2-7; v_call: TRBV5-1; d_call: -; clone_size: -; cdr3_aa: CASSHKWTHSSYEQYF; cdr3_nt: TGCGCCAGCAGCCACAAGTGGACCCACAGCTCCTACGAGCAGTACTTC
j_call: TRBJ2-3; v_call: TRBV11-3; d_call: -; clone_size: -; cdr3_aa: CASSPSTTGTLGDTQYF; cdr3_nt: TGTGCCAGCAGCCCATCCACCACCGGGACCTTAGGGGATACGCAGTATTTT
j_call: TRBJ2-1; v_call: TRBV4-1; d_call: -; clone_size: -; cdr3_aa: CASSQDAPTLFGQFF; cdr3_nt: TGCGCCAGCAGCCAAGATGCCCCCACTCTTTTTGGGCAGTTCTTC
j_call: TRBJ2-3; v_call: TRBV5-1; d_call: TRBD2; clone_size: -; cdr3_aa: CASSPPGLESYF; cdr3_nt: TGCGCCAGCAGCCCGCCGGGACTAGAATCGTATTTT
j_call: TRBJ2-1; v_call: TRBV14; d_call: TRBD2; clone_size: -; cdr3_aa: CASSQLSGSVNEQFF; cdr3_nt: TGTGCCAGCAGCCAACTCAGCGGGAGTGTCAATGAGCAGTTCTTC
j_call: TRBJ2-5; v_call: TRBV10-3; d_call: TRBD1; clone_size: -; cdr3_aa: CAIRGQGEETQYF; cdr3_nt: TGTGCCATCAGGGGACAGGGGGAAGAGACCCAGTACTTC
j_call: TRBJ1-4; v_call: TRBV5-4; d_call: -; clone_size: -; cdr3_aa: CASSYGDEKLFF; cdr3_nt: TGTGCCAGCAGCTATGGGGATGAAAAACTGTTTTTT
j_call: TRBJ2-3; v_call: TRBV11-3; d_call: TRBD2; clone_size: -; cdr3_aa: CASSLAPASGASTDTQYF; cdr3_nt: TGTGCCAGCAGCTTAGCCCCGGCGAGCGGGGCTAGCACAGATACGCAGTATTTT
j_call: TRBJ2-7; v_call: TRBV27; d_call: -; clone_size: few; cdr3_aa: CASSRQALRYEQYF; cdr3_nt: TGTGCCAGCAGCCGACAGGCCTTAAGGTACGAGCAGTACTTC
j_call: TRBJ2-7; v_call: TRBV28; d_call: -; clone_size: -; cdr3_aa: CASSLAYPYEQYF; cdr3_nt: TGTGCCAGCAGTCTAGCTTACCCTTACGAGCAGTACTTC
j_call: TRBJ1-1; v_call: TRBV18; d_call: -; clone_size: -; cdr3_aa: CASSPTPLRDTEAFF; cdr3_nt: TGTGCCAGCTCACCAACCCCGCTGAGGGACACTGAAGCTTTCTTT
j_call: TRBJ1-2; v_call: TRBV28; d_call: -; clone_size: -; cdr3_aa: CASSLNIGPNYGYTF; cdr3_nt: TGTGCCAGCAGCTTAAATATCGGACCTAACTATGGCTACACCTTC
j_call: TRBJ2-1; v_call: TRBV20-1; d_call: TRBD2; clone_size: -; cdr3_aa: CSAGRPGLRFF; cdr3_nt: TGCAGTGCTGGACGTCCGGGACTACGGTTCTTC
j_call: TRBJ2-3; v_call: TRBV5-6; d_call: -; clone_size: -; cdr3_aa: CASSPTGVGTDTQYF; cdr3_nt: TGTGCCAGCAGCCCAACGGGAGTGGGCACAGATACGCAGTATTTT
j_call: TRBJ1-1; v_call: TRBV5-1; d_call: -; clone_size: -; cdr3_aa: CASSLATQVEAFF; cdr3_nt: TGCGCCAGCAGCTTGGCCACACAGGTGGAAGCTTTCTTT
j_call: TRBJ1-1; v_call: TRBV19; d_call: -; clone_size: -; cdr3_aa: CASSPQILPGTEAFF; cdr3_nt: TGTGCCAGTAGTCCCCAGATTCTCCCGGGCACTGAAGCTTTCTTT
j_call: TRBJ1-1; v_call: TRBV28; d_call: -; clone_size: -; cdr3_aa: CASSSPGRDTEAFF; cdr3_nt: TGTGCCAGCAGTTCGCCAGGCAGGGACACTGAAGCTTTCTTT
j_call: TRBJ1-2; v_call: TRBV19; d_call: -; clone_size: -; cdr3_aa: CASTAKVGDLIGNYGYTF; cdr3_nt: TGTGCCAGTACTGCGAAGGTCGGGGATCTAATAGGAAACTATGGCTACACCTTC
j_call: TRBJ1-1; v_call: TRBV28; d_call: TRBD1; clone_size: -; cdr3_aa: CASSPGGQGRDTEAFF; cdr3_nt: TGTGCCAGCAGCCCGGGGGGACAGGGGAGGGACACTGAAGCTTTCTTT
j_call: TRBJ1-2; v_call: TRBV28; d_call: TRBD1; clone_size: -; cdr3_aa: CASLTGGPNYGYTF; cdr3_nt: TGTGCCAGCCTGACAGGGGGTCCAAACTATGGCTACACCTTC
j_call: TRBJ2-1; v_call: TRBV7-2; d_call: -; clone_size: -; cdr3_aa: CASSLSHGADEQFF; cdr3_nt: TGTGCCAGCAGCTTATCACATGGGGCGGATGAGCAGTTCTTC